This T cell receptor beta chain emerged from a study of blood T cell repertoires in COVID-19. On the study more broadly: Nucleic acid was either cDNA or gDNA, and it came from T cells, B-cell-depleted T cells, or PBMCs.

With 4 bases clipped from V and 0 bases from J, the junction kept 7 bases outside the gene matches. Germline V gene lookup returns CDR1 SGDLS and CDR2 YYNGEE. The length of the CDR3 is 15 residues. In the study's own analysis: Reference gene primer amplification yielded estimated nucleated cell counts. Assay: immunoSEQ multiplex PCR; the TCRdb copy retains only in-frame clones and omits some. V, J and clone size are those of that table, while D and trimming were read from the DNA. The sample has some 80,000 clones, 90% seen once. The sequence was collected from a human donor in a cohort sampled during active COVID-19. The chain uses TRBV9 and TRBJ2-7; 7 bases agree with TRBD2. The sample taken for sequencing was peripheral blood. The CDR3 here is CASSPGGTGSYEQYF. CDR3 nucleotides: TGTGCCAGCAGCCCGGGAGGTACGGGCTCCTACGAGCAGTACTTC. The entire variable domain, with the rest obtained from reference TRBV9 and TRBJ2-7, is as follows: DSGVTQTPKHLITATGQRVTLRCSPRSGDLSVYWYQQSLDQGLQFLIQYYNGEERAKGNILERFSAQQFPDLHSELNLSSLELGDSALYFCASSPGGTGSYEQYFGPGTRLTVT.